One and the same sample provided the 8 T cell receptor beta chains below, sequenced in a study of blood T cell repertoires in COVID-19. Produced via immunoSEQ multiplex PCR; TCRdb's table is partial and in-frame only. The repertoire holds about 180,000 clones, with roughly 80% as singletons. The sequencing input was PBMCs or T cells enriched from blood (not recorded which). These receptors originate from a woman aged 45-65 years who had recovered from COVID-19.

The chain recombines TRBV5-5 with TRBJ2-7, with TRBD2 matching 8 bases. The CDR3 spans 14 residues. V dropped 4 bases and J dropped 2; count of bases not matched to a gene: 5. Germline loops: CDR1 SGHKS, CDR2 YYEKEE (reference sequence). CDR3 bases: TGTGCCAGCAGCCAGGGACTAGAGGCCTACGAGCAGTACTTC. The encoded protein is CASSQGLEAYEQYF. The full variable domain, with the rest looked up from reference TRBV5-5 and TRBJ2-7, is DAGVTQSPTHLIKTRGQQVTLRCSPISGHKSVSWYQQVLGQGPQFIFQYYEKEERGRGNFPDRFSARQFPNYSSELNVNALLLGDSALYLCASSQGLEAYEQYFGPGTRLTVT.

CDR3: CAWSLVRADTQYF. The CDR3 DNA is TGTGCCTGGAGCCTCGTCAGGGCAGATACGCAGTATTTT. The chain uses TRBV30 and TRBJ2-3, with D tentatively TRBD1 (5 bases). The CDR3 consists of 13 residues. CDR1 GTSNPN and CDR2 SVGIG come from the germline V gene (reference sequence). The V gene lost 3 bases and the J gene lost 4 bases, with 11 bases spanning the gap.

V usage is TRBV5-1 and J usage is TRBJ1-2, with TRBD1 matching 8 bases. After removal of 4 bases from V and 6 bases from J, the junction contained 8 bases not matched to a gene. Germline-derived CDR1 and CDR2 are SGHRS and YFSETQ. This CDR3 comprises 14 residues. In DNA, the CDR3 is TGCGCCAGCAGCCCCAAATCAGGGGGCCATGGCTACACCTTC. As protein: CASSPKSGGHGYTF.

This chain joins TRBV4-2 and TRBJ2-7, with D uncertain. Trimming removed 0 bases from V and 3 bases from J, with 9 bases in between. The CDR3 extends over 14 amino acids. The germline gives CDR1 LGHNA, CDR2 YNFKEQ. For the CDR3, the DNA is TGTGCCAGCAGCCAAGAGGGCAGCCGCTACGAGCAGTACTTC. Its translation is CASSQEGSRYEQYF.

This chain connects TRBV6-2 or TRBV6-3 to TRBJ2-1; 9 bases align to TRBD2. Looked up from germline, CDR1 is MNHEY and CDR2 is SVGEGT. V shed 0 bases, J shed 15 bases, and the junction held 18 bases outside the gene matches. There are 17 residues in the CDR3. The CDR3 region has the DNA TGTGCCAGCAGTTACTCGATATCACCCGGGACTAGCCAATTAGTGTTCTTC. Protein: CASSYSISPGTSQLVFF.

This clone was seen more than once but under ten times. CDR3 coding DNA: TGTGCCAGCAGTTTATCAGGGGGCTGGGGTGAAAAACTGTTTTTT. Amino acids: CASSLSGGWGEKLFF. The chain employs TRBV28 and TRBJ1-4; 8 nucleotides agree with TRBD1. There are 15 residues in the CDR3. From germline, CDR1 is MDHEN and CDR2 SYDVKM. V was pared by 1 base and J by 7 bases, with 5 bases of the junction left unmatched. Together with reference TRBV28 and TRBJ1-4, the CDR3 gives the full variable domain: DVKVTQSSRYLVKRTGEKVFLECVQDMDHENMFWYRQDPGLGLRLIYFSYDVKMKEKGDIPEGYSVSREKKERFSLILESASTNQTSMYLCASSLSGGWGEKLFFGSGTQLSVL.

The table lists this clone with a count of one. This sequence joins TRBV7-2 and TRBJ2-7; a possible D gene is TRBD2 (6 bases). The CDR3 is made up of 13 amino acids. V was cut by 1 base and J by 4 bases, with 8 bases left in between. Germline values: CDR1 SGHTA, CDR2 FQGNSA. This chain's CDR3 is CASSLGGLYEQYF. CDR3 coding DNA: TGTGCCAGCAGCTTAGGGGGACTGTACGAGCAGTACTTC. Together with reference TRBV7-2 and TRBJ2-7, the CDR3 gives the full variable domain: GAGVSQSPSNKVTEKGKDVELRCDPISGHTALYWYRQSLGQGLEFLIYFQGNSAPDKSGLPSDRFSAERTGGSVSTLTIQRTQQEDSAVYLCASSLGGLYEQYFGPGTRLTVT.

This chain links TRBV14 with TRBJ1-1; perhaps TRBD1 as D (6 bases). The V gene lost 5 bases and the J gene lost 0 bases, with 13 bases spanning the gap. The germline CDR1 and CDR2 sequences are SGHDN and FVKESK. The CDR3 consists of 15 residues. The CDR3 nucleotides read TGTGCCAGCAGCGGCGCAGGGGCCCTGAACACTGAAGCTTTCTTT. Protein: CASSGAGALNTEAFF.